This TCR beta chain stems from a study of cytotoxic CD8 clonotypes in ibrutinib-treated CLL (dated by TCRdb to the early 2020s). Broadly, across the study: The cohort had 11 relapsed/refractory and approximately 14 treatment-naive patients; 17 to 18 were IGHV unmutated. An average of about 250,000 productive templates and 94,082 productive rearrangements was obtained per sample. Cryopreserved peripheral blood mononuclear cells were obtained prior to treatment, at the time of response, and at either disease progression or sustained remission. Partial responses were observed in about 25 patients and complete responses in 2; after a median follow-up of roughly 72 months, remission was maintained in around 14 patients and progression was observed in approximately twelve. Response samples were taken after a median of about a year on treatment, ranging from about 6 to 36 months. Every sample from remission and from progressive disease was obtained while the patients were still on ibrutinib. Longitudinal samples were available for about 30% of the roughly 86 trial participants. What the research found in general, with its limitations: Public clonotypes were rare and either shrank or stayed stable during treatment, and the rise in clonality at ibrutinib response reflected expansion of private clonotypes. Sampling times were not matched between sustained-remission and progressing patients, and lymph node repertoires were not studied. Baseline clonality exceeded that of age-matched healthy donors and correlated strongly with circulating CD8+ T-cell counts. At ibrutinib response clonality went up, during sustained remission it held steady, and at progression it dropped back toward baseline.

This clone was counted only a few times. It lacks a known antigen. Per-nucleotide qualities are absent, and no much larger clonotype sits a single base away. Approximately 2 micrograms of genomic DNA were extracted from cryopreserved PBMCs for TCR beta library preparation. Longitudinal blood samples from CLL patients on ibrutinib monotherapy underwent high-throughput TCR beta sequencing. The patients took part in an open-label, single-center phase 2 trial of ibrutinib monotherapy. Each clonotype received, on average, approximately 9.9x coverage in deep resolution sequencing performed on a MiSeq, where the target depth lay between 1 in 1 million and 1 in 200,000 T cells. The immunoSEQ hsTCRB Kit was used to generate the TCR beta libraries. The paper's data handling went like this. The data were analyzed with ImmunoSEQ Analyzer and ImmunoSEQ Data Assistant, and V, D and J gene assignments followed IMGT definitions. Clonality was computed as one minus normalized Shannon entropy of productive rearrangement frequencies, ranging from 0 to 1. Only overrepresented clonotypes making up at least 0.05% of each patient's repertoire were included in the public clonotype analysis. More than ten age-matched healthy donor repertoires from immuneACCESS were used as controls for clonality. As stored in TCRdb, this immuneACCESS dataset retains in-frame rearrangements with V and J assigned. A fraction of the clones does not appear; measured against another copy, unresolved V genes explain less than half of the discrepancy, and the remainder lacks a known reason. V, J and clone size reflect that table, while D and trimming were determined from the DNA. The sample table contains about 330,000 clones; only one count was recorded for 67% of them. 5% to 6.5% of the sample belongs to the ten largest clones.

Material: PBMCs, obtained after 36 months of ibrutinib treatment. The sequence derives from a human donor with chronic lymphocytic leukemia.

The nucleotides read TGTGCCAGCAGTTTCGTCCTTTTGGGATATGGCTACACCTTC. Translation gives CASSFVLLGYGYTF. In this chain, TRBV28 is recombined with TRBJ1-2, with no D gene named confidently. The CDR3 runs 14 residues from the cysteine to the phenylalanine. The read is trimmed to its CDR3 DNA, 42 bases read in frame from base 1. The CDR1 and CDR2 encoded by the germline V gene are MDHEN and SYDVKM. V sheds 3 bases and J sheds 5 bases, leaving 13 bases between their ends.